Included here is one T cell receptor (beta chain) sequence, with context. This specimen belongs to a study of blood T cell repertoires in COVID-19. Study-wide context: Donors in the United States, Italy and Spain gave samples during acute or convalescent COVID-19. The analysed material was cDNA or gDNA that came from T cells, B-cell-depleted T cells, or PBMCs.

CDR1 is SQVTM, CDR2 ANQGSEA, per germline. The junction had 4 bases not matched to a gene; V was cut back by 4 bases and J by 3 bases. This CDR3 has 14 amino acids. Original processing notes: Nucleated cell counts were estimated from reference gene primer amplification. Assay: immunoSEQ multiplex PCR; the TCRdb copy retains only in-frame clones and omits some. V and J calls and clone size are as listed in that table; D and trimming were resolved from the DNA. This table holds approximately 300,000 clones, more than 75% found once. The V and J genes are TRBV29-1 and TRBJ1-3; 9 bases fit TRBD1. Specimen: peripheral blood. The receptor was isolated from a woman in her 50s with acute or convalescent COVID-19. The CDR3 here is CSVGGQGFGNTIYF. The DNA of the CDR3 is TGCAGCGTTGGGGGACAGGGATTTGGAAACACCATATATTTT.